These 29 T cell receptor beta chains came from one sample sequenced in a study of blood T cell repertoires in COVID-19. The method was immunoSEQ multiplex PCR; TCRdb's version includes in-frame clones alone and lacks a portion of them. The repertoire holds about 270,000 clones, with approximately 89% as singletons. Sequenced material: PBMCs or T cells enriched from blood (not recorded which). The receptor source for this set is a man aged 40-55 years who had been exposed to COVID-19.

V and J are TRBV6-5 and TRBJ1-2; a possible D gene is TRBD1 (5 bases). Trimming removed 0 bases at V and 4 bases at J, with 6 bases between. This CDR3 comprises 13 residues. CDR1 and CDR2 (germline): MNHEY, SVGAGI. The CDR3 loop reads CASSYSDSYGYTF. CDR3 coding DNA: TGTGCCAGCAGTTACTCTGACAGCTATGGCTACACCTTC.

The chain combines TRBV3-1 (or the pseudogene TRBV3-2) with TRBJ2-5; no firm D call. The CDR3 has 13 residues. The germline gives CDR1 LGHDT, CDR2 YNNKEL (reference sequence). Trimming took off 4 bases at V and 2 bases at J, with 8 bases between the two ends. The CDR3 nucleotides read TGTGCCAGCAGCCTCCTAGGTCAAGAGACCCAGTACTTC. This codes for CASSLLGQETQYF.

This chain links TRBV14 with TRBJ1-3, with D possibly TRBD1 on 5 matching bases. The CDR3 is 15 residues long. The germline V gene has CDR1 SGHDN and CDR2 FVKESK. The ends were cut back, 1 base at V and 4 bases at J, with 11 bases in the middle. The CDR3 spells CASSQVGGSGNTIYF. CDR3 bases: TGTGCCAGCAGCCAAGTCGGGGGGTCCGGAAACACCATATATTTT.

The V gene is TRBV19, the J gene TRBJ2-7; 8 bases are shared with TRBD1. Germline CDR1 and CDR2: LNHDA and SQIVND (reference sequence). With 4 bases clipped from V and 2 bases from J, the junction kept 7 bases outside the gene matches. The CDR3 runs 15 residues. The CDR3: CASSNAEQGAYEQYF. The DNA of the CDR3 is TGTGCCAGTAGTAACGCGGAACAGGGGGCCTACGAGCAGTACTTC.

This clone was seen just once. The V call is TRBV30, the J call TRBJ2-3; tentatively, D is TRBD1 (6 bases). This CDR3 comprises 15 residues. In germline, CDR1 is GTSNPN, CDR2 SVGIG (reference sequence). Trimming shortened V by 0 bases and J by 2 bases, and 12 bases separated the two germline ends. Here the CDR3 reads CAWSVNKGDTDTQYF. The CDR3, as DNA: TGTGCCTGGAGTGTAAATAAGGGGGACACAGATACGCAGTATTTT.

The chain couples TRBV19 to TRBJ2-7, with 11 bases identical to TRBD2. The length of the CDR3 is 15 residues. V dropped 3 bases and J dropped 3; count of bases not matched to a gene: 4. Germline V gives CDR1 LNHDA, CDR2 SQIVND (reference sequence). In DNA form, the CDR3 reads TGTGCCAGTAGTATTACTGGGACTAGCGGCTACGAGCAGTACTTC. Protein sequence: CASSITGTSGYEQYF. Drawing the rest from reference TRBV19 and TRBJ2-7, the complete variable domain is DGGITQSPKYLFRKEGQNVTLSCEQNLNHDAMYWYRQDPGQGLRLIYYSQIVNDFQKGDIAEGYSVSREKKESFPLTVTSAQKNPTAFYLCASSITGTSGYEQYFGPGTRLTVT.

The chain combines TRBV3-1 (or the pseudogene TRBV3-2) with TRBJ2-4; D is unclear. Between the trimmed V and J ends, which lost 0 bases and 0 bases, there was a span of 6 bases. Germline CDR1 LGHDT, CDR2 YNNKEL (reference sequence). This CDR3 spans 15 amino acids. Here the CDR3 reads CASSQEVLAKNIQYF. CDR3 DNA sequence: TGTGCCAGCAGCCAAGAGGTACTAGCCAAAAACATTCAGTACTTC.

Turning to this clone: The sample holds other DNA sequences that translate to the same CDR3. The V call is TRBV6-6, the J call TRBJ1-1; no reliable D call. Germline-derived CDR1 and CDR2 are MNHNY and SVGAGI (reference sequence). Trimming pared 4 bases from V and 1 base from J, leaving 7 bases between. This CDR3 spans 13 amino acids. Written as DNA, the CDR3 is TGTGCCAGCAGTTCCCTCTCGAACACTGAAGCTTTCTTT. Translation gives CASSSLSNTEAFF.

The chain carries TRBV7-9 and TRBJ2-3; D gene ambiguous. The V gene lost 1 base and the J gene lost 5 bases, with 13 bases spanning the gap. This CDR3 is 15 amino acids long. Germline V lookup: CDR1 SEHNR, CDR2 FQNEAQ (reference sequence). CDR3 residues: CASSLVERIQDTQYF. The CDR3 DNA sequence: TGTGCCAGCAGCTTAGTCGAGAGGATTCAAGATACGCAGTATTTT. Based on the CDR3 plus reference TRBV7-9 and TRBJ2-3, the full variable domain is DTGVSQNPRHKITKRGQNVTFRCDPISEHNRLYWYRQTLGQGPEFLTYFQNEAQLEKSRLLSDRFSAERPKGSFSTLEIQRTEQGDSAMYLCASSLVERIQDTQYFGPGTRLTVL.

The chain uses TRBV29-1 and TRBJ2-1; 13 bases are a match to TRBD2. V was clipped by 4 bases and J by 15 bases; unmatched bases: 6. There are 12 residues in the CDR3. The germline V gene has CDR1 SQVTM and CDR2 ANQGSEA. CDR3 DNA: TGCAGCGTTGCTACTAGCGGGAGGGCGGTGTTCTTC. Its protein is CSVATSGRAVFF.

This chain uses TRBV5-1 with TRBJ1-1; D ambiguous. Germline-derived CDR1 and CDR2 are SGHRS and YFSETQ. The V gene lost 4 bases and the J gene lost 7 bases, with 11 bases spanning the gap. CDR3 length equals 12 residues. The CDR3 spells CASSPDSGEAFF. The CDR3 bases are TGCGCCAGCAGCCCCGACTCGGGTGAAGCTTTCTTT.

The chain recombines TRBV14 with TRBJ2-7, with 8 nucleotides matching TRBD1. This CDR3 is 13 amino acids long. Germline V gives CDR1 SGHDN, CDR2 FVKESK. V shed 5 bases and J 6 bases; nucleotides not matched to a gene: 6. CDR3 region: CASSADRGVEQYF. The DNA of the CDR3 is TGTGCCAGCAGCGCAGACAGGGGCGTCGAGCAGTACTTC.

V usage is TRBV6-5 and J usage is TRBJ2-1; TRBD1 is a possible D gene (6 bases). The CDR3 has 16 amino acids. Per germline, CDR1 MNHEY and CDR2 SVGAGI. Trimming left V 0 bases short and J 6 bases short, with 15 bases between. CDR3 bases: TGTGCCAGCAGTTACTCGCCCAGAGGGACAATCAATGAGCAGTTCTTC. Protein sequence: CASSYSPRGTINEQFF.

The rearrangement joins TRBV18 to TRBJ1-1, with a tentative D call TRBD1 (6 bases). V was trimmed by 0 bases and J by 1 base, leaving 9 bases between them. The CDR3 sequence is 15 residues long. Germline V lookup: CDR1 KGHSH, CDR2 LQKENI. In DNA, the CDR3 is TGTGCCAGCTCACCACCAGGACAGACGAACACTGAAGCTTTCTTT. This gives the protein CASSPPGQTNTEAFF.

This chain links TRBV7-9 with TRBJ1-5; D is ambiguous. This CDR3 is 13 amino acids long. V was trimmed by 2 bases and J by 3 bases, leaving 5 bases between them. Germline-derived CDR1 and CDR2 are SEHNR and FQNEAQ (reference sequence). DNA of the CDR3: TGTGCCAGCAGCTTACGGGACAATCAGCCCCAGCATTTT. It encodes CASSLRDNQPQHF.

The chain joins TRBV11-2 to TRBJ2-1; tentatively, D is TRBD2 (5 bases). V lost 5 bases, J lost 8 bases, and 13 bases lay in between. CDR3 length: 13 residues. CDR1 and CDR2 from the germline V gene are SGHAT and FQNNGV. The CDR3 reads CASSPPGVHEQFF. CDR3 DNA sequence: TGTGCCAGCAGCCCCCCCGGGGTGCATGAGCAGTTCTTC. The full variable domain, its missing parts supplied by reference TRBV11-2 and TRBJ2-1, is EAGVAQSPRYKIIEKRQSVAFWCNPISGHATLYWYQQILGQGPKLLIQFQNNGVVDDSQLPKDRFSAERLKGVDSTLKIQPAKLEDSAVYLCASSPPGVHEQFFGPGTRLTVL.

The rearrangement joins TRBV4-1 to TRBJ2-7, with D possibly being TRBD1 (6 bases). This CDR3 comprises 14 residues. CDR1 is MGHRA, CDR2 YSYEKL, per germline. V was shortened by 1 base and J by 3 bases, with 10 bases between the two germline ends. The CDR3 sequence is CASSQGTDYYEQYF. CDR3 DNA: TGCGCCAGCAGCCAAGGGACAGACTACTACGAGCAGTACTTC.

The V call is TRBV6-5, the J call TRBJ1-6; tentatively, D is TRBD1 (6 bases). The germline gives CDR1 MNHEY, CDR2 SVGAGI. The V gene lost 8 bases and the J gene lost 5 bases, with 13 bases spanning the gap. This CDR3 region has 14 residues. The CDR3 DNA is TGTGCCAGCCTCGGGACATTGAATAATTCACCCCTCCACTTT. Its protein product is CASLGTLNNSPLHF.

This chain uses TRBV6-1 with TRBJ1-6, with a possible D match to TRBD1 (5 bases). Germline CDR1 is MNHNS and CDR2 is SASEGT. This CDR3 spans 15 amino acids. Deletions cut 1 base from V and 11 bases from J, with 15 bases between. CDR3 loop: CASSEGALRGPPLHF. The CDR3 DNA reads TGTGCCAGCAGTGAAGGCGCACTGCGGGGCCCACCCCTCCACTTT.

The chain couples TRBV5-5 to TRBJ2-7, with D possibly TRBD2 on 6 matching bases. Germline V gene sequence: CDR1 SGHKS, CDR2 YYEKEE (reference sequence). Trimming pared 0 bases from V and 9 bases from J, leaving 16 bases between. The CDR3 spans 14 residues. CDR3 residues: CASSLDGTPSGQYF. CDR3 in DNA: TGTGCCAGCAGCTTGGATGGGACTCCCTCGGGGCAGTACTTC.

The chain links TRBV27 to TRBJ2-2; 7 bases fit TRBD2. Trimming at V came to 7 bases and at J to 4 bases, leaving 12 bases not matched to a gene. Germline CDR1 MNHEY, CDR2 SMNVEV (reference sequence). The length of the CDR3 is 16 residues. CDR3 sequence: CASKILWEGLTGELFF. The CDR3 DNA follows: TGTGCCAGCAAAATCTTGTGGGAGGGCCTCACCGGGGAGCTGTTTTTT.

V usage is TRBV5-6 and J usage is TRBJ2-1, with D possibly TRBD2 on 5 matching bases. Trimming shortened V by 3 bases and J by 9 bases, and 7 bases separated the two germline ends. Germline assignment: CDR1 SGHDT and CDR2 YYEEEE. The CDR3 totals 11 residues. CDR3 in DNA: TGTGCCAGCAGCTACCGGGGTGAGCAGTTCTTC. Its translation: CASSYRGEQFF. Full variable domain (outside the CDR3, taken from reference TRBV5-6 and TRBJ2-1): DAGVTQSPTHLIKTRGQQVTLRCSPKSGHDTVSWYQQALGQGPQFIFQYYEEEERQRGNFPDRFSGHQFPNYSSELNVNALLLGDSALYLCASSYRGEQFFGPGTRLTVL.

The chain links TRBV14 to TRBJ2-1; perhaps TRBD2 as D (5 bases). Per the germline V gene, CDR1 is SGHDN and CDR2 is FVKESK. The ends were cut back, 7 bases at V and 1 base at J, with 11 bases in the middle. The CDR3 covers 14 residues. This CDR3 is CASNPRGSYNEQFF. DNA of the CDR3: TGTGCCAGCAATCCCCGGGGATCCTACAATGAGCAGTTCTTC.

V is TRBV6-5 and J is TRBJ2-2; the D gene is possibly TRBD2 (6 bases). This CDR3 contains 15 residues. The ends were cut back, 5 bases at V and 5 bases at J, with 15 bases in the middle. Germline CDR1 reads MNHEY; CDR2 reads SVGAGI. The CDR3 loop is CASSPDYLITGELFF. CDR3 coding DNA: TGTGCCAGCAGTCCGGACTACCTCATAACCGGGGAGCTGTTTTTT.

This clone was recorded a few times. The J gene is TRBJ2-7, the V gene TRBV6-2 or TRBV6-3; D is undetermined. The ends were cut back, 5 bases at V and 2 bases at J, with 10 bases in the middle. The germline V gene encodes CDR1 MNHEY and CDR2 SVGEGT. This CDR3 spans 13 amino acids. CDR3 DNA: TGTGCCAGCAGTGGGCACGTTACCTACGAGCAGTACTTC. Translating gives CASSGHVTYEQYF.

The CDR3 here is CASSFRYSTEAFF. The DNA of the CDR3 is TGTGCCAGCAGCTTTAGATACTCCACTGAAGCTTTCTTT. The rearrangement links TRBV11-2 to TRBJ1-1; D not resolved. Germline loops: CDR1 SGHAT, CDR2 FQNNGV. V gave up 3 bases and J gave up 4 bases, with 9 bases separating them. The CDR3 has 13 residues.

This clone was counted a few times. The V call is TRBV2, the J call TRBJ1-5; no reliable D call. Trimming left V 4 bases short and J 4 bases short, with 8 bases between. Per germline, CDR1 SNHLY and CDR2 FYNNEI. This CDR3 region has 13 residues. For the CDR3, the DNA is TGTGCCAGCAGTGGAGGGTTTAATCAGCCCCAGCATTTT. Translating gives CASSGGFNQPQHF. The whole variable domain, remainder taken from reference TRBV2 and TRBJ1-5, is EPEVTQTPSHQVTQMGQEVILRCVPISNHLYFYWYRQILGQKVEFLVSFYNNEISEKSEIFDDQFSVERPDGSNFTLKIRSTKLEDSAMYFCASSGGFNQPQHFGDGTRLSIL.

CDR3 nucleotides: TGCGCCAGCAGTGAGCAGGGGACTGAAGCTTTCTTT. As protein: CASSEQGTEAFF. V is TRBV10-1 and J is TRBJ1-1; possible D gene TRBD1, 6 bases. Germline CDR1 and CDR2: WNHNN and SYGVQD (reference sequence). The CDR3 is 12 residues long. V lost 2 bases and J 5 bases, leaving 6 bases between the germline ends.

The chain has TRBV6-1 and TRBJ1-2; D might be TRBD1 (5 bases). The CDR3 runs to 14 residues. Germline V gives CDR1 MNHNS, CDR2 SASEGT. V shed 0 bases and J shed 1 base, with 6 bases lying between them. The CDR3 DNA reads TGTGCCAGCAGTGAAGCAGACAGTAACTATGGCTACACCTTC. This translates into CASSEADSNYGYTF.